This TCR beta chain was profiled in a study of control samples from healthy donors and cancer patients. With 6 bases clipped from V and 2 bases from J, the junction kept 10 bases outside the gene matches. Germline V CDR1 and CDR2: MNHEY, SVGEGT. The CDR3 loop spans 16 amino acids. Measured with immunoSEQ multiplex PCR; TCRdb has only the in-frame clones, and not every one. The sample has some 130,000 clones, roughly 90% seen once. J is TRBJ2-1 and V is TRBV6-2 or TRBV6-3; TRBD1 aligns across 7 bases. The receptor was derived from a woman aged 45 to 65 in good health. The specimen sequenced was blood. CDR3 bases: TGTGCCAGCAGCCCTGGCACGGGACAGACCTACAATGAGCAGTTCTTC. The encoded protein is CASSPGTGQTYNEQFF.